This TCR beta chain was captured by sequencing in a study of T cells in Graves' hyperthyroidism and ophthalmopathy (dated by TCRdb to about 2019). Study-level background: Peripheral blood samples were taken at the time of initial diagnosis, prior to any treatment. To identify TCR V-J signatures that set the groups apart, the researchers used a discovery cohort of about a hundred patients, made up of 40 to 45 with Graves' ophthalmopathy and some 60 with stable Graves' hyperthyroidism. Prospective prediction of ophthalmopathy was tested in an independent validation cohort consisting of 18 hyperthyroidism patients and 15 or so patients who later progressed to ophthalmopathy. The 80 to 100 discovery patients were randomly divided into training and test sets at a 7:3 ratio. The study also compared thyroid tissue and blood T-cell repertoires from about 6 Graves' hyperthyroidism patients. After sampling, hyperthyroidism patients received methimazole starting at 30 mg daily, and ophthalmopathy patients received high-dose intravenous methylprednisolone. According to the paper, TCR Vbeta CDR3 sequencing was carried out on 135 peripheral blood samples, which came from fewer than 50 ophthalmopathy, 75 or so hyperthyroidism and approximately 17 progressor patients. The paper as a whole reports these results and caveats: In validation, the model predicted progression to ophthalmopathy with approximately 70% sensitivity and around 72% specificity, a median of 6.5 months before onset. Most expanded thyroid clonotypes (frequency above 0.001) were also detected in blood, a finding suggesting that blood repertoires may reflect thyroid immune responses. Ophthalmopathy was separated from stable hyperthyroidism by a 13 V-J signature model, with roughly 88% sensitivity and around 81% specificity obtained in cross-validation and 80%/75% obtained in testing. No statistical method was used to fix the sample size in advance, and group allocation was not hidden from the investigators.

This clonotype was seen repeatedly, ten times or more. Which antigen it targets is not known. It has no much larger one-base neighbor in the sample; base qualities were not kept. The TCR beta CDR3 regions were amplified from RNA transcripts. The TCR CDR3 was subjected to a first round of RT-PCR using the HTBI primer set and the Qiagen OneStep RT-PCR kit. A second multiplex PCR round built the libraries, followed by size selection and purification. The libraries were sequenced on an Illumina HiSeq2000 using paired-end 100 bp reads. Processing in the source paper ran as follows. Raw data were processed with SOAPnuke, discarding reads with adapters, uncalled bases, mean Phred below 15, or no exact constant-primer or identifier match. High-quality paired reads were merged using COPE v1.2.5, and each unique nucleotide sequence was defined as a clonotype. Clonotypes were aligned to IMGT TRBV, TRBD and TRBJ reference segments using MiTCR v1.1. The analysis included only V-J combinations with a frequency above 0.0001, which together covered about 99% of the repertoires. The TCS score was defined as F50 (clonal expansion) divided by E x V (chaos), with BLOSUM62-based TCRdist calculated between CDR3 peptides within each V-J. Welch's t-statistics and random forest reduced roughly 500 V-J features to under 15, which were used in a naive Bayes classifier (R e1071). Using fastp trimming at Q25 and MiXCR clonotype assembly, TCRdb reanalyzed the public sequencing data and kept in-frame beta chains. Each CDR3 protein appears once, grouped with its most common genes and DNA. The V and J calls and clone size are TCRdb's, not the authors'. Across this sample there are 620,000 or so distinct CDR3 sequences, with about 15% seen only once. Roughly an eighth of the sample is in the top ten clones.

Moderately to severely active disease, a Clinical Activity Score of at least 3, a NOSPECS grade of at least 4, and a duration under 3 months were present in ophthalmopathy patients. Patients with uncontrolled infections, other autoimmune diseases, pregnancy or lactation were excluded. Clinical symptoms, serum thyroxine and TRAb, thyroid ultrasound, and orbital computed tomography formed the basis for the diagnoses. Ficoll-Paque density gradient centrifugation was used to isolate PBMCs from approximately 10 ml of fresh peripheral blood. Trizol reagent was used to extract total RNA, and RNA quality was then checked on an Agilent 2100 Bioanalyzer. Per the germline V gene (reference sequence), DFQATT is the CDR1 and SNEGSKA is the CDR2. V is cut back by 4 bases and J by 2 bases, with 4 bases in the junction unmatched. Including the terminal cysteine and phenylalanine, the CDR3 comprises 14 residues. Just the 42-base CDR3 DNA is kept, in frame starting at base 1.

Source material: blood. The rearranged chain carries TRBV20-1 and TRBJ2-3; 9 bases in the middle match TRBD2. This clonotype originated in a woman aged 50 to 60 with Graves' ophthalmopathy. The CDR3 reads as follows: CSATTSGHTDTQYF. The bases are TGCAGTGCTACGACTAGCGGCCACACAGATACGCAGTATTTT.